These 16 T cell receptor beta chains originate from one sample sequenced in a study of cytomegalovirus exposure and HLA in healthy donors. 13 Jbeta primers and 60 Vbeta primers were used for the PCR. Only in-frame clones appear in the TCRdb table, and some are missing; sequencing was by immunoSEQ multiplex PCR. The top ten clones hold 1.8% of a sample with under 150,000 clones, less than 10% of them seen once. Specimen: PBMCs. Every receptor here comes from a male donor in good health and CMV-seronegative.

CDR3 residues: CASSPTGGEGNTEAFF. The CDR3 DNA reads TGTGCCAGCAGCCCCACCGGGGGGGAGGGGAACACTGAAGCTTTCTTT. The chain carries TRBV9 and TRBJ1-1; D may be TRBD1 (5 bases). This CDR3 comprises 16 residues. Trimming pared 4 bases from V and 1 base from J, leaving 17 bases between. Per germline, CDR1 SGDLS and CDR2 YYNGEE.

The J gene is TRBJ2-7, the V gene TRBV9; TRBD2 matches 7 bases. V gave up 4 bases and J gave up 4 bases; unmatched junction bases: 11. The CDR3 has 15 amino acids. Germline values: CDR1 SGDLS, CDR2 YYNGEE. CDR3 sequence (DNA): TGTGCCAGCAGCCATCGAGCGGGGCTAGAGTACGAGCAGTACTTC. It encodes CASSHRAGLEYEQYF.

The gene calls are TRBV20-1 and TRBJ2-7; D may be TRBD1 (6 bases). Trimming took 3 bases from V and 5 from J, leaving 8 bases between them. The CDR3 is 11 amino acids. In germline, CDR1 is DFQATT, CDR2 SNEGSKA (reference sequence). DNA for the CDR3: TGCAGTGCTAGGTGGGGGCACGAGCAGTACTTC. Its protein is CSARWGHEQYF.

This clone was counted a few times. The rearrangement links TRBV5-1 to TRBJ2-5; perhaps TRBD1 as D (6 bases). Germline lookup yields CDR1 SGHRS and CDR2 YFSETQ. V lost 4 bases to trimming and J lost 3 bases, with 13 bases between them. The CDR3 is 14 residues long. The CDR3 reads CASSTGTPKETQYF. CDR3 DNA sequence: TGCGCCAGCAGCACAGGGACACCTAAAGAGACCCAGTACTTC.

This clone was counted only a few times. The DNA of the CDR3 is TGTGCCAGCAGCTTATCGTCGGGGCCCCAGCATTTT. It yields the protein CASSLSSGPQHF. This chain connects TRBV7-2 to TRBJ1-5; D not certain. CDR1 is SGHTA and CDR2 is FQGNSA in the germline V gene. V lost 2 bases and J lost 9, with 8 bases in between. The CDR3 has 12 residues.

The gene calls are TRBV21-1 and TRBJ1-2; the table gives TRBD1 as D, unverified against the DNA. TRBV21-1 is an annotated pseudogene. The CDR3 sequence is 10 residues long. The CDR3 region has the DNA TGTGCCAGCAGCAAAAGACAGGACAACTTC. It is translated as CASSKRQDNF.

V and J are TRBV25-1 and TRBJ1-4; D is uncertain. The CDR3 has 17 residues. The ends were cut back, 6 bases at V and 1 base at J, with 18 bases in the middle. Per the germline V gene, CDR1 is MGHDK and CDR2 is SYGVNS. The CDR3 loop reads CASRGSLSGRTNEKLFF. The DNA for the CDR3 is TGTGCCAGCAGGGGCTCTCTCTCCGGGAGAACTAATGAAAAACTGTTTTTT.

A few counts support this clone. The CDR3 nucleotides are TGTGCCAGTAGTCCGCGGGACAGGGTCTATGGCTACACCTTC. Translated: CASSPRDRVYGYTF. V is TRBV19 and J is TRBJ1-2; 9 nucleotides line up with TRBD1. The CDR3 is 14 amino acids. The J segment lost 4 bases and the V segment lost 5 bases, leaving 5 bases of the junction unmatched. Germline V gene data show CDR1 as LNHDA and CDR2 as SQIVND (reference sequence).

In this sample, this clone turned up a few times. The genes are TRBV27 and TRBJ2-3, with no clear D. Germline values: CDR1 MNHEY, CDR2 SMNVEV (reference sequence). Trimming pared 3 bases from V and 2 bases from J, leaving 6 bases between. The CDR3 length is 13 residues. The DNA of the CDR3 is TGTGCCAGCAGTTTGTCCCTCACAGATACGCAGTATTTT. As protein: CASSLSLTDTQYF.

The V and J genes are TRBV27 and TRBJ2-5; 12 positions agree with TRBD2. The J call is in doubt because the DNA end fits TRBJ2-7 better. The CDR3 is 15 residues long. CDR1 MNHEY and CDR2 SMNVEV come from the germline V gene (reference sequence). The CDR3 spells CASSSWTSGVYEQYF. The CDR3 coding sequence is TGTGCCAGCAGTTCCTGGACTAGCGGGGTTTACGAGCAGTACTTC.

The chain carries TRBV5-1 and TRBJ2-7; D perhaps matches TRBD2 (7 bases). The germline V gene encodes CDR1 SGHRS and CDR2 YFSETQ. CDR3 length: 15 amino acids. Trimming removed 4 bases from V and 4 bases from J, with 18 bases in between. In DNA form, the CDR3 reads TGCGCCAGCAGCCTTGGGAGGGACATGCGGTACGAGCAGTACTTC. Protein: CASSLGRDMRYEQYF.

The chain uses TRBV5-1 and TRBJ1-5; TRBD1 agrees at 7 bases. Germline V gene data show CDR1 as SGHRS and CDR2 as YFSETQ. The CDR3 is 17 residues long. Trimming removed 0 bases from V and 3 bases from J; junction bases left unmatched: 9. The DNA of the CDR3 is TGCGCCAGCAGCTTGGGGCTCGGACAGGACACCAATCAGCCCCAGCATTTT. Residues: CASSLGLGQDTNQPQHF.

This clone was found a few times. The sample holds other DNA sequences that translate to the same CDR3. V is TRBV2 and J is TRBJ1-1; TRBD1 aligns across 10 bases. Germline V gene lookup returns CDR1 SNHLY and CDR2 FYNNEI. V shed 4 bases and J 3 bases; nucleotides not matched to a gene: 2. The CDR3 runs 14 residues. The chain's CDR3 is CASSVGTGDTEAFF. In nucleotides, the CDR3 is TGTGCCAGCAGTGTGGGGACAGGGGACACTGAAGCTTTCTTT.

The chain links TRBV28 to TRBJ2-3, with D maybe TRBD1 (5 bases). Per germline, CDR1 MDHEN and CDR2 SYDVKM. Trimming pared 6 bases from V and 5 bases from J, leaving 21 bases between. The CDR3 is made up of 16 amino acids. CDR3 sequence (DNA): TGTGCCAGCAGCCGCCCGACAGACCTACTAATAGATACGCAGTATTTT. This codes for CASSRPTDLLIDTQYF.

The V call is TRBV18, the J call TRBJ2-7, with 8 bases identical to TRBD2. The germline V gene encodes CDR1 KGHSH and CDR2 LQKENI. CDR3 length equals 15 residues. After removal of 3 bases from V and 2 bases from J, the junction contained 6 bases not matched to a gene. The CDR3 loop reads CASSPSVAGTYEQYF. For the CDR3, the DNA is TGTGCCAGCTCACCGTCGGTAGCGGGAACCTACGAGCAGTACTTC.

This clone was observed a few times. V gene TRBV4-2 combines with J gene TRBJ1-1; D is possibly TRBD1 (5 bases). Per germline, CDR1 LGHNA and CDR2 YNFKEQ. V was trimmed by 0 bases and J by 1 base, leaving 15 bases between them. CDR3 length: 17 amino acids. Here the CDR3 DNA reads TGTGCCAGCAGCCAAGAGGGACTGGGCAGGGAGAACACTGAAGCTTTCTTT. Its translation: CASSQEGLGRENTEAFF.